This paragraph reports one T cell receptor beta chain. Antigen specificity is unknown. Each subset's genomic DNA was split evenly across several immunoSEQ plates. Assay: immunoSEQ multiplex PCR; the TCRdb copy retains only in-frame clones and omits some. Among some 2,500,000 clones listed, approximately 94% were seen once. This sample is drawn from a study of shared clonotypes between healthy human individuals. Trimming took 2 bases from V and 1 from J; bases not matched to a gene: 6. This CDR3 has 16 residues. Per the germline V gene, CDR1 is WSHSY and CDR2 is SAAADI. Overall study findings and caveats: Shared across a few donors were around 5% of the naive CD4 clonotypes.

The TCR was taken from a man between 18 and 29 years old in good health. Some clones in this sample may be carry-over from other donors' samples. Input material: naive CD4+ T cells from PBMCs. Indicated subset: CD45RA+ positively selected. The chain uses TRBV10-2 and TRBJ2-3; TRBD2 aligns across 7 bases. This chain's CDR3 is CASSEKAGWGTDTQYF. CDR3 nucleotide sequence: TGCGCCAGCAGTGAGAAAGCGGGATGGGGCACAGATACGCAGTATTTT.